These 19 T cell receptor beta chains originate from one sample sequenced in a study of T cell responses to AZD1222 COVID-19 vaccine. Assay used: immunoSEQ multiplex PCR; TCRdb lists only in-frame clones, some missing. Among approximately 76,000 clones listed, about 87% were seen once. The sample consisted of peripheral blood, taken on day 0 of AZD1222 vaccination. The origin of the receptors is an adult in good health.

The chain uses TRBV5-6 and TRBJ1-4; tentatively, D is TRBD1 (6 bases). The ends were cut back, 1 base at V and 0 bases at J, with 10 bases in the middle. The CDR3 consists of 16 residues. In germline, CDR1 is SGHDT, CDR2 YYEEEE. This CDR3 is CASSLTGTTTNEKLFF. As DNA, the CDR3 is TGTGCCAGCAGCTTGACAGGGACGACAACTAATGAAAAACTGTTTTTT.

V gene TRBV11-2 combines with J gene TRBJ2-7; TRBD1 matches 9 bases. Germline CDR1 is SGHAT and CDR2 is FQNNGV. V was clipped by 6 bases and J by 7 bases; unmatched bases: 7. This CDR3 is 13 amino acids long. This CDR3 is CASRTQGAVEQYF. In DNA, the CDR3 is TGTGCCAGCAGAACACAGGGGGCGGTGGAGCAGTACTTC. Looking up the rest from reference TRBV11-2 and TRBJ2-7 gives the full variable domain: EAGVAQSPRYKIIEKRQSVAFWCNPISGHATLYWYQQILGQGPKLLIQFQNNGVVDDSQLPKDRFSAERLKGVDSTLKIQPAKLEDSAVYLCASRTQGAVEQYFGPGTRLTVT.

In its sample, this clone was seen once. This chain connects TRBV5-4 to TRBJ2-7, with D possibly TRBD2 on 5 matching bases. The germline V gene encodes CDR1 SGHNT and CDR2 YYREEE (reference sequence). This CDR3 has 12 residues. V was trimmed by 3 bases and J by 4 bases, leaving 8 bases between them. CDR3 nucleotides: TGTGCCAGCAGCTATTCGGGGTACGAGCAGTACTTC. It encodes CASSYSGYEQYF.

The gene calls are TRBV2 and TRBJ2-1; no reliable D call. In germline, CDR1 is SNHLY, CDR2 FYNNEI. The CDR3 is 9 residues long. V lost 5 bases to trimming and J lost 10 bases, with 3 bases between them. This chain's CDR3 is CASSKEQFF. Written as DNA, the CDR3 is TGTGCCAGCAGTAAGGAGCAGTTCTTC.

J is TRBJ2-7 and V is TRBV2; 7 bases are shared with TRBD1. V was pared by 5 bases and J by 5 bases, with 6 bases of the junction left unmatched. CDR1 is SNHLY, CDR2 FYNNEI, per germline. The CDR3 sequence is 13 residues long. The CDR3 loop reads CASSPQGMNEQYF. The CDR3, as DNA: TGTGCCAGCAGTCCACAGGGGATGAACGAGCAGTACTTC.

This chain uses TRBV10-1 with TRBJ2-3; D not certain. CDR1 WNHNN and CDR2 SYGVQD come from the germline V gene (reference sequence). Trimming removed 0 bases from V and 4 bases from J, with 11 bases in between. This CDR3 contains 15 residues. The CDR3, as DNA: TGCGCCAGCAGTGAGTCGGGCAGTTTATCAGATACGCAGTATTTT. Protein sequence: CASSESGSLSDTQYF.

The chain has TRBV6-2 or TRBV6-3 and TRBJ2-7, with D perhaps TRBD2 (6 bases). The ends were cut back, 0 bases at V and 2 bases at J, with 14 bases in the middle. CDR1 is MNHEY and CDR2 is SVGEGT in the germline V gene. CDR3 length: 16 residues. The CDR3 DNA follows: TGTGCCAGCAGTTACTCGATGGGGGAGGTCCCCTACGAGCAGTACTTC. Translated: CASSYSMGEVPYEQYF.

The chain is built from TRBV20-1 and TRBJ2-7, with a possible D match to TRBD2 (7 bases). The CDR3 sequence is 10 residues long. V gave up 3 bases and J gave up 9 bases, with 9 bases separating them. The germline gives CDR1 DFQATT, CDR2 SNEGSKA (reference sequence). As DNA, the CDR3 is TGCAGTGCTAGCGGGGGGCTGCAGTACTTC. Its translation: CSASGGLQYF.

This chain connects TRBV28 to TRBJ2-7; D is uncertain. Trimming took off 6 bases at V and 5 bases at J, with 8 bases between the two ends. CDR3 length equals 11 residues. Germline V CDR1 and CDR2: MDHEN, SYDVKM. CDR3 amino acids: CASSHRDEQYF. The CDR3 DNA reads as TGTGCCAGCAGCCATCGGGACGAGCAGTACTTC.

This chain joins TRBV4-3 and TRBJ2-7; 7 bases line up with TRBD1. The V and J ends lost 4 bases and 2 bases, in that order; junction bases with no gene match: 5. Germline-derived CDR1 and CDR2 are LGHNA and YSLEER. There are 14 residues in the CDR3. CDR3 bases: TGCGCCAGCAGCCGCACGACAGGGACCTACGAGCAGTACTTC. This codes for CASSRTTGTYEQYF.

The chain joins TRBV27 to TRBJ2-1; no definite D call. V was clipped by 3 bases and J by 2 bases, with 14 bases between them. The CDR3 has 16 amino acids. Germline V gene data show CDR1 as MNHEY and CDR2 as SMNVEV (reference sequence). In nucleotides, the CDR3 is TGTGCCAGCAGTTTTGGTTTGTGGGAAACCTACAATGAGCAGTTCTTC. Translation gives CASSFGLWETYNEQFF.

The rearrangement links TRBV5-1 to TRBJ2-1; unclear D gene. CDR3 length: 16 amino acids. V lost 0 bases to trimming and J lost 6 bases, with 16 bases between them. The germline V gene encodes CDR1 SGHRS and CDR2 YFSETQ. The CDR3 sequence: CASSLALSAPLNEQFF. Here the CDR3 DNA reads TGCGCCAGCAGCTTGGCCTTGAGTGCCCCCCTCAATGAGCAGTTCTTC. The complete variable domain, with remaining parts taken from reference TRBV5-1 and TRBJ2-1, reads KAGVTQTPRYLIKTRGQQVTLSCSPISGHRSVSWYQQTPGQGLQFLFEYFSETQRNKGNFPGRFSGRQFSNSRSEMNVSTLELGDSALYLCASSLALSAPLNEQFFGPGTRLTVL.

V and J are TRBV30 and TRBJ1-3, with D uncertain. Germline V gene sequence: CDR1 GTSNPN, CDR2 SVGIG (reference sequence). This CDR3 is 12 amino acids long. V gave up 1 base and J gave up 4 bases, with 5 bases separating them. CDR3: CAWSDMGNTIYF. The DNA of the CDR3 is TGTGCCTGGAGTGATATGGGAAACACCATATATTTT.

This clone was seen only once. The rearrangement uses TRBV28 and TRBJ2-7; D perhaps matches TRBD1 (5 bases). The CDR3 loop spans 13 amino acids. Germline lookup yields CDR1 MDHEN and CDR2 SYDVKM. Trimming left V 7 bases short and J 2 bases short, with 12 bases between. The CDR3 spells CASTAGITYEQYF. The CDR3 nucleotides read TGTGCCAGCACGGCAGGGATAACCTACGAGCAGTACTTC.

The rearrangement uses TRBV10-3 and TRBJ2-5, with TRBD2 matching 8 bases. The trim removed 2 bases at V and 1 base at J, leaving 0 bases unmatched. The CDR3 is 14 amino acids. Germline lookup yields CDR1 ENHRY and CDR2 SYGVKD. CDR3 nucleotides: TGTGCCATCAGTGAGCGGGGGGGCCAAGAGACCCAGTACTTC. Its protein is CAISERGGQETQYF.

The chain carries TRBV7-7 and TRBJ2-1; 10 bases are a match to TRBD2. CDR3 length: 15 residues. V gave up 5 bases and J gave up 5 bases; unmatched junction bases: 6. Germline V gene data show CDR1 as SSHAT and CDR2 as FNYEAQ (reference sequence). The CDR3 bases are TGTGCCAGCAGCATGGGACTAGCGCCAAACAATGAGCAGTTCTTC. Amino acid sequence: CASSMGLAPNNEQFF.

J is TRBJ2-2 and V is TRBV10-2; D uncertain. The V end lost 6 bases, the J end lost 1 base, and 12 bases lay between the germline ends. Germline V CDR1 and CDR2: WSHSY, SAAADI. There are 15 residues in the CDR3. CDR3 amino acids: CASSEIGKNTGELFF. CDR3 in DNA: TGCGCCAGCAGCGAAATCGGCAAGAACACCGGGGAGCTGTTTTTT.

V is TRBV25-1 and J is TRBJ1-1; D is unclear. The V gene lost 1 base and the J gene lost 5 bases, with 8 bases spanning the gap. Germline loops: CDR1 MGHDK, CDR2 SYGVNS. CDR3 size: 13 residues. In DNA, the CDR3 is TGTGCCAGCAGTGAATCAGGTATGACTGAAGCTTTCTTT. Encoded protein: CASSESGMTEAFF.

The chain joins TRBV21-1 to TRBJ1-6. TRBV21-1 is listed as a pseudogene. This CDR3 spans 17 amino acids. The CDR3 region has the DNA TGTGCCAGCAGCAGCAAAAGGCAGGACCGCAATAATTCACCCCTCCACTTT. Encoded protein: CASSSKRQDRNNSPLHF.